The 18 T cell receptor beta chains below all came from one sample that was sequenced in a study of blood T cell repertoires in COVID-19. Sequencing used immunoSEQ multiplex PCR; TCRdb keeps in-frame clones, though not all of them. The table has 74,000 or so clones, approximately 88% seen once. Input material: peripheral blood. The receptors derive from a human donor in a cohort sampled during active COVID-19.

This chain connects TRBV5-6 to TRBJ2-7, with 15 bases lining up with TRBD2. Germline CDR1 SGHDT, CDR2 YYEEEE. Losses at the gene ends were 5 bases for V and 8 bases for J; bases not matched to a gene: 11. The length of the CDR3 is 16 residues. The CDR3 nucleotides are TGTGCCAGCAGTTGGACTAGCGGGGGGGCCTACGGCCAGCAGTACTTC. Translation gives CASSWTSGGAYGQQYF. The complete variable domain, with remaining parts taken from reference TRBV5-6 and TRBJ2-7, reads DAGVTQSPTHLIKTRGQQVTLRCSPKSGHDTVSWYQQALGQGPQFIFQYYEEEERQRGNFPDRFSGHQFPNYSSELNVNALLLGDSALYLCASSWTSGGAYGQQYFGPGTRLTVT.

The V call is TRBV5-6, the J call TRBJ1-4; D ambiguous. The CDR3 runs 17 residues. CDR1 SGHDT and CDR2 YYEEEE come from the germline V gene. V was shortened by 2 bases and J by 2 bases, with 16 bases between the two germline ends. CDR3 in amino acids: CASSFRQALTTNEKLFF. CDR3 DNA: TGTGCCAGCAGCTTCAGGCAGGCTTTGACGACTAATGAAAAACTGTTTTTT.

The chain combines TRBV29-1 with TRBJ2-6, with D uncertain. The CDR3 contains 13 residues. V gave up 7 bases and J gave up 4 bases, with 11 bases separating them. Germline V lookup: CDR1 SQVTM, CDR2 ANQGSEA. The CDR3 DNA sequence: TGCAGCGGTAGAATCTACGGGGCCAACGTCCTGACTTTC. This translates into CSGRIYGANVLTF.

V usage is TRBV15 and J usage is TRBJ1-2; the D gene is possibly TRBD1 (5 bases). V was trimmed by 1 base and J by 7 bases, leaving 13 bases between them. The germline V gene has CDR1 LNHNV and CDR2 YYDKDF (reference sequence). The CDR3 length is 14 residues. The CDR3 DNA follows: TGTGCCACCAGCAGAGGAAGGGGTCTGATTGGCTACACCTTC. Encoded protein: CATSRGRGLIGYTF. Combining the CDR3 with reference TRBV15 and TRBJ1-2 gives the whole variable domain DAMVIQNPRYQVTQFGKPVTLSCSQTLNHNVMYWYQQKSSQAPKLLFHYYDKDFNNEADTPDNFQSRRPNTSFCFLDIRSPGLGDTAMYLCATSRGRGLIGYTFGSGTRLTVV.

V gene TRBV18 combines with J gene TRBJ2-7; weak D call: TRBD2 (5 bases). Germline-derived CDR1 and CDR2 are KGHSH and LQKENI. The V gene lost 4 bases and the J gene lost 3 bases, with 16 bases spanning the gap. There are 15 residues in the CDR3. In nucleotides, the CDR3 is TGTGCCAGCTCACGCGGGTCGGAGAATAACTACGAGCAGTACTTC. Its protein product is CASSRGSENNYEQYF.

This chain connects TRBV27 to TRBJ1-1; the D is unclear. Germline CDR1 is MNHEY and CDR2 is SMNVEV (reference sequence). The CDR3 spans 13 residues. V shed 3 bases and J shed 5 bases, with 10 bases lying between them. This CDR3 is CASSFSGWTEAFF. CDR3 sequence (DNA): TGTGCCAGCAGTTTTTCGGGATGGACTGAAGCTTTCTTT.

This clone was detected a few times. The chain couples TRBV28 to TRBJ1-2; the D gene is possibly TRBD1 (6 bases). Germline V gives CDR1 MDHEN, CDR2 SYDVKM. The CDR3 loop spans 12 amino acids. V was cut by 4 bases and J by 8 bases, with 11 bases left in between. The CDR3 sequence is CASSSQGWGYTF. DNA for the CDR3: TGTGCCAGCAGTTCACAGGGCTGGGGCTACACCTTC.

This sequence joins TRBV28 and TRBJ1-4; TRBD1 agrees at 8 bases. The germline gives CDR1 MDHEN, CDR2 SYDVKM. The CDR3 runs to 14 residues. Unmatched junction bases numbered 7, after V lost 6 bases and J lost 7 bases. The CDR3 DNA sequence: TGTGCCAGCAGCCAAGGACAGGGCCCTGAAAAACTGTTTTTT. Translated: CASSQGQGPEKLFF.

The V call is TRBV5-1, the J call TRBJ1-2, with a weak D call TRBD1 (5 bases). V was trimmed by 6 bases and J by 4 bases, leaving 16 bases between them. This CDR3 has 14 residues. Germline V lookup: CDR1 SGHRS, CDR2 YFSETQ. For the CDR3, the DNA is TGCGCCAGCACCGCCGGGGGAGGGGTCTATGGCTACACCTTC. This gives the protein CASTAGGGVYGYTF.

CDR3 coding DNA: TGTGCCAGCAGCTTGGACAGGGGTTACGAGACCCAGTACTTC. It yields the protein CASSLDRGYETQYF. The V gene is TRBV5-8, the J gene TRBJ2-5; TRBD1 matches at 7 bases. This CDR3 has 14 residues. Losses at the gene ends were 0 bases for V and 5 bases for J; bases not matched to a gene: 4. The V gene's germline CDR1 is SGHTS and CDR2 YDEGEE.

The chain employs TRBV25-1 and TRBJ2-7, with no clear D. From germline, CDR1 is MGHDK and CDR2 SYGVNS. The CDR3 covers 15 residues. The V and J ends lost 5 bases and 0 bases respectively, with 14 bases between them. The CDR3 DNA reads as TGTGCCAGCAGTTCACTAAGCGCCAGCTCCTACGAGCAGTACTTC. This encodes CASSSLSASSYEQYF.

This rearrangement joins TRBV28 to TRBJ2-6, with a tentative D call TRBD1 (5 bases). Trimming shortened V by 4 bases and J by 3 bases, and 13 bases separated the two germline ends. Germline CDR1 is MDHEN and CDR2 is SYDVKM. The CDR3 runs 16 residues. The CDR3 protein is CASSSKGVGGANVLTF. The CDR3 nucleotides read TGTGCCAGCAGTTCGAAAGGGGTGGGTGGGGCCAACGTCCTGACTTTC.

The chain has TRBV19 and TRBJ1-1; D is unresolved. CDR1 and CDR2 (germline): LNHDA, SQIVND (reference sequence). V shed 4 bases and J shed 7 bases, with 7 bases lying between them. The CDR3 runs to 11 residues. The CDR3 DNA reads as TGTGCCAGTAGTAGGCGGGGTGAAGCTTTCTTT. Protein: CASSRRGEAFF. Full variable domain (outside the CDR3, taken from reference TRBV19 and TRBJ1-1): DGGITQSPKYLFRKEGQNVTLSCEQNLNHDAMYWYRQDPGQGLRLIYYSQIVNDFQKGDIAEGYSVSREKKESFPLTVTSAQKNPTAFYLCASSRRGEAFFGQGTRLTVV.

The CDR3 reads CASSSFSGKEAFF. CDR3 bases: TGTGCCAGCAGTAGCTTCTCCGGGAAAGAAGCTTTCTTT. This chain joins TRBV6-5 and TRBJ1-1; unclear D gene. V was clipped by 5 bases and J by 8 bases, with 15 bases between them. From germline, CDR1 is MNHEY and CDR2 SVGAGI. This CDR3 spans 13 amino acids.

The chain couples TRBV5-1 to TRBJ1-2, with TRBD1 matching 8 bases. V gave up 3 bases and J gave up 3 bases; unmatched junction bases: 4. The CDR3 extends over 14 amino acids. From germline, CDR1 is SGHRS and CDR2 YFSETQ. CDR3 sequence: CASSSGQVDYGYTF. The CDR3 region has the DNA TGCGCCAGCAGCTCGGGACAGGTCGACTATGGCTACACCTTC. The entire variable domain, with the rest obtained from reference TRBV5-1 and TRBJ1-2, is as follows: KAGVTQTPRYLIKTRGQQVTLSCSPISGHRSVSWYQQTPGQGLQFLFEYFSETQRNKGNFPGRFSGRQFSNSRSEMNVSTLELGDSALYLCASSSGQVDYGYTFGSGTRLTVV.

J is TRBJ2-3 and V is TRBV12-3 or TRBV12-4; D uncertain. The CDR3 length is 12 residues. Between the trimmed V and J ends, which lost 3 bases and 2 bases, there was a span of 3 bases. CDR3 region: CASSFNTDTQYF. CDR3 in DNA: TGTGCCAGCAGTTTCAACACAGATACGCAGTATTTT.

The chain joins TRBV3-1 (or the pseudogene TRBV3-2) to TRBJ1-5; D gene unclear. The germline V gene has CDR1 LGHDT and CDR2 YNNKEL (reference sequence). Trimming took 1 base from V and 8 from J, leaving 12 bases between them. The CDR3 loop spans 14 amino acids. As DNA, the CDR3 is TGTGCCAGCAGCCAAGTTACTGTCCATAAGCCCCAGCATTTT. Protein: CASSQVTVHKPQHF.

The chain combines TRBV29-1 with TRBJ2-4, with 7 bases fitting TRBD1. V shed 6 bases, J shed 5 bases, and the junction held 7 bases outside the gene matches. Germline CDR1 is SQVTM and CDR2 is ANQGSEA. The CDR3 consists of 13 residues. Here the CDR3 reads CSVGRDRQNIQYF. CDR3 nucleotides: TGCAGCGTCGGCCGGGACAGACAAAACATTCAGTACTTC.